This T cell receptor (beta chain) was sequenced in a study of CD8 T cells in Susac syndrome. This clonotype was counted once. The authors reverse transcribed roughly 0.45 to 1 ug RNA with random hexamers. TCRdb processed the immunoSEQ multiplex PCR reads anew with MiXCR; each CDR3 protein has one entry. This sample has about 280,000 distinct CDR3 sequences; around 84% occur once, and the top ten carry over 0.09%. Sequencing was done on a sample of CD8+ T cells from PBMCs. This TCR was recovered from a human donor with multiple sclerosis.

CDR3 loop: CSARSLADNEQFF. For the CDR3, the DNA is TGCAGTGCGCGAAGTCTAGCGGACAATGAGCAGTTCTTC. The chain is built from TRBV20-1 and TRBJ2-1; 7 bases match TRBD2. Germline V gene data show CDR1 as DFQATT and CDR2 as SNEGSKA (reference sequence). This CDR3 contains 13 residues. The V and J ends lost 6 bases and 5 bases, in that order; junction bases with no gene match: 7.